What follows are 6 T cell receptor beta chains derived from one specimen sequenced in a study of T cells in Graves' hyperthyroidism and ophthalmopathy. There were TCR beta CDR3 regions amplified from RNA transcripts. TCR CDR3 regions were first amplified by RT-PCR with HTBI primers. TCRdb reanalysed the multiplex PCR reads using MiXCR and keeps one entry per CDR3 protein. The top ten clones hold 11% of a sample with about 380,000 distinct CDR3 sequences, approximately 15% of them seen once. Input material: blood. The receptors derive from a woman in her fifties or sixties with Graves' hyperthyroidism.

Ten or more counts support this clonotype. The rearrangement uses TRBV20-1 and TRBJ1-5; possible D gene TRBD1, 6 bases. Trimming removed 0 bases from V and 6 bases from J, with 15 bases in between. Germline CDR1 DFQATT, CDR2 SNEGSKA (reference sequence). The CDR3 totals 15 residues. The CDR3 DNA is TGCAGTGCTAGAGATTTCAGGGCAGGGGCTCAGCCCCAGCATTTT. Its protein product is CSARDFRAGAQPQHF.

The V and J genes are TRBV10-3 and TRBJ1-6; D is unclear. From germline, CDR1 is ENHRY and CDR2 SYGVKD. V dropped 3 bases and J dropped 0 bases, with 12 bases sitting between them. This CDR3 spans 17 amino acids. CDR3 amino acids: CAISEDVFGSYNSPLHF. The CDR3 coding sequence is TGTGCCATCAGTGAAGACGTTTTTGGCTCCTATAATTCACCCCTCCACTTT.

This chain links TRBV11-3 with TRBJ2-4; 7 bases are a match to TRBD2. The CDR3 totals 16 residues. V shed 4 bases, J shed 0 bases, and the junction held 6 bases outside the gene matches. Germline loops: CDR1 SGHNT, CDR2 YENEEA. The CDR3 loop is CASSSPQREAKNIQYF. The CDR3 region has the DNA TGTGCCAGCAGCTCTCCCCAGCGGGAAGCCAAAAACATTCAGTACTTC.

The rearrangement links TRBV6-1 to TRBJ2-3; D is possibly TRBD1 or TRBD2 (7 bases each). CDR3 length: 15 residues. The germline V gene encodes CDR1 MNHNS and CDR2 SASEGT. The V and J ends lost 4 bases and 1 base respectively, with 12 bases between them. As DNA, the CDR3 is TGTGCCAGCAGTGTCCAGGGGGGGGGCACAGATACGCAGTATTTT. It encodes CASSVQGGGTDTQYF.

This clonotype showed up many times. The V call is TRBV20-1, the J call TRBJ2-1; D unresolved. Germline V lookup: CDR1 DFQATT, CDR2 SNEGSKA (reference sequence). This CDR3 has 14 residues. V lost 2 bases and J lost 0, with 8 bases in between. DNA for the CDR3: TGCAGTGCTAGACTTGTTTTCTCCTACAATGAGCAGTTCTTC. Its translation: CSARLVFSYNEQFF.

This chain connects TRBV6-5 to TRBJ1-6; no reliable D call. Trimming stripped 0 bases from V and 5 bases from J, with 14 bases between. Germline V gene data show CDR1 as MNHEY and CDR2 as SVGAGI. The CDR3 has 17 amino acids. CDR3 protein: CASSYSARARHNSPLHF. CDR3 in DNA: TGTGCCAGCAGTTACTCGGCCCGGGCCCGGCATAATTCACCCCTCCACTTT.